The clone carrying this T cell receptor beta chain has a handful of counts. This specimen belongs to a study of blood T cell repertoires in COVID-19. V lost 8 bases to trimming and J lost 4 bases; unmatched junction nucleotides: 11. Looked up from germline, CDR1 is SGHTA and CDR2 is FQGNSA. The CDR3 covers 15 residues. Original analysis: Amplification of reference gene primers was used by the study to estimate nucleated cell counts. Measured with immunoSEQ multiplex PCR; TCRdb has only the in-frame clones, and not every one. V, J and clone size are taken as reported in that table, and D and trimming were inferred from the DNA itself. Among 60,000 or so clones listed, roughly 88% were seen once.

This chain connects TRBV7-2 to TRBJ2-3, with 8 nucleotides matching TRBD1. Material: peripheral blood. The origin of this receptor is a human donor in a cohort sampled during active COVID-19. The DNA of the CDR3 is TGTGCCAGCTTGCCCACAGGGGGAATTGCAGATACGCAGTATTTT. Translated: CASLPTGGIADTQYF.